This T cell receptor (beta chain) is drawn from a study of radiation and T cells in renal cell carcinoma. Study conclusions and caveats: No pretreatment tumor biopsies were available for baseline clonotypes.

The sample's time point: blood 2 weeks post-SBRT. Treatment noted: 15 Gy SBRT to primary tumor, nephrectomy 4 weeks later. Clear cell pathology was present in this patient's renal cell carcinoma. TCRdb's copy holds only in-frame clones and misses some; the assay was immunoSEQ multiplex PCR. Counted here are around 70,000 clones, around 76% occurring once; the ten biggest clones make up around 5.5%. The V gene's germline CDR1 is LNHDA and CDR2 SQIVND (reference sequence). This CDR3 has 16 amino acids. V trimming: 5 bases; J trimming: 7 bases; junction bases outside the gene matches: 9. To note about this clone: Its antigen remains unidentified.

The rearrangement links TRBV19 to TRBJ1-4; 11 bases are shared with TRBD1. Sample: blood, taken from a patient whose treatment included radiotherapy and nephrectomy. The origin of this receptor is a man in his sixties with renal cell carcinoma. The CDR3 DNA reads TGTGCCAGTAGTCCCCGGACAGGGGGCGAAGGTGAAAAACTGTTTTTT. Translation: CASSPRTGGEGEKLFF.